The clone carrying this T cell receptor (beta chain) was observed many times. Its target is unknown. This sample is drawn from a study of blood T cells in healthy people across ages. Overall study results and limits: Older age went with lower TCR beta diversity per million T cells, in a roughly linear way.

Germline V gene sequence: CDR1 DFQATT, CDR2 SNEGSKA (reference sequence). This CDR3 has 13 residues. Trimming shortened V by 1 base and J by 6 bases, and 13 bases separated the two germline ends. A second PCR, run for 7 to 11 cycles, used a sample-barcoded 5' primer plus a J-beta primer mix. One entry per CDR3 protein results from TCRdb running MiXCR on the 5' RACE reads. The repertoire has 900,000 to 950,000 distinct CDR3 sequences, about 28% of them found once; the top ten carry around 9.6%. This sample also appeared in a second study, on T cells of mothers and their children. According to that study: Each 15 ul cDNA reaction used 1.5 ug RNA; all RNA was used. Each child contributed roughly 3 million TCR beta CDR3 reads, while each mother contributed over 8 million. An overlap that was slightly higher, though non-significant, was seen in related mother-child pairs versus unrelated pairs.

The receptor comes from a woman in her 40s in good health. The sample consisted of blood. The gene calls are TRBV20-1 and TRBJ2-7; D may be TRBD1 (6 bases). The CDR3 loop reads CSARVTGRFEQYF. The DNA for the CDR3 is TGCAGTGCTAGAGTGACAGGCCGGTTCGAGCAGTACTTC.